The 17 T cell receptor beta chains below all came from one sample that was sequenced in a study of human T cells and chemical hapten exposure (dated by TCRdb to about 2021). Total RNA was extracted from unfractionated whole blood that had been collected in Tempus Blood RNA tubes. Receptors were amplified or captured by 5' RACE. TCRdb records Illumina MiSeq as the sequencer. Using fastp at Q25 and MiXCR, TCRdb reprocessed the public reads and kept productive beta chains. Every CDR3 protein is listed once, alongside the most common genes and DNA of its rows. The sample table shows tens of thousands of distinct CDR3 sequences, and more than 7.5% are seen once. The ten largest clonotypes hold over 2% of the sample. The receptors come from a male donor in good health.

This clonotype was observed at least ten times. The chain couples TRBV12-3 or TRBV12-4 to TRBJ1-5; D unresolved. The CDR3 covers 12 residues. Trimming took off 6 bases at V and 11 bases at J, with 14 bases between the two ends. CDR3 amino acids: CASSSTIRAQHF. The CDR3, as DNA: TGTGCCAGCAGCTCGACTATTAGAGCCCAGCATTTT.

This clonotype was detected ten times or more. V and J are TRBV5-1 and TRBJ2-1, with D perhaps TRBD1 or TRBD2 (5 bases each). The V end lost 4 bases, the J end lost 4 bases, and 6 bases lay between the germline ends. CDR1 and CDR2 (germline): SGHRS, YFSETQ. This CDR3 is built from 12 residues. The DNA of the CDR3 is TGCGCCAGCAGCGGGGGTTACAATGAGCAGTTCTTC. Protein sequence: CASSGGYNEQFF.

This clonotype came up many times. V usage is TRBV6-1 and J usage is TRBJ1-6; 8 bases match TRBD1. The CDR3 runs to 17 residues. From germline, CDR1 is MNHNS and CDR2 SASEGT. The J segment lost 2 bases and the V segment lost 5 bases, leaving 8 bases of the junction unmatched. CDR3 bases: TGTGCCAGCAGTCCCGTGCAGGGGGCGGCCTATAATTCACCCCTCCACTTT. Its protein is CASSPVQGAAYNSPLHF.

This clonotype was found once. The chain is built from TRBV6-5 and TRBJ1-5; maybe TRBD1 (5 bases). The CDR3 loop spans 14 amino acids. Trimming took off 7 bases at V and 2 bases at J, with 12 bases between the two ends. Germline CDR1 reads MNHEY; CDR2 reads SVGAGI. CDR3 DNA: TGTGCCAGCAATCCAGGGCACGGCAATCAGCCCCAGCATTTT. Amino acid sequence: CASNPGHGNQPQHF.

This clonotype was recorded at least ten times. The CDR3 region has the DNA TGTGCCAGCAGCTTGGCTGAGAACACTGAAGCTTTCTTT. Amino acids: CASSLAENTEAFF. This chain uses TRBV5-6 with TRBJ1-1; D remains unclear. The CDR3 runs 13 residues. The germline V gene has CDR1 SGHDT and CDR2 YYEEEE. V shed 0 bases and J shed 1 base, with 4 bases lying between them. The full variable domain, its missing parts supplied by reference TRBV5-6 and TRBJ1-1, is DAGVTQSPTHLIKTRGQQVTLRCSPKSGHDTVSWYQQALGQGPQFIFQYYEEEERQRGNFPDRFSGHQFPNYSSELNVNALLLGDSALYLCASSLAENTEAFFGQGTRLTVV.

This clonotype appeared many times. The V call is TRBV9, the J call TRBJ2-7; D is perhaps TRBD1 or TRBD2 (5 bases each). The V and J ends lost 4 bases and 5 bases respectively, with 16 bases between them. There are 14 residues in the CDR3. Germline V gene lookup returns CDR1 SGDLS and CDR2 YYNGEE. CDR3 sequence: CASSRDPGIDEQYF. As DNA, the CDR3 is TGTGCCAGCAGCCGGGACCCAGGGATCGACGAGCAGTACTTC.

This clonotype was picked up a small number of times. The chain carries TRBV12-3 or TRBV12-4 and TRBJ1-5; D is ambiguous. The germline V and J ends were trimmed by 2 bases and 5 bases, with 10 bases remaining between them. The CDR3 covers 14 residues. The CDR3 DNA is TGTGCCAGCAGTTTAATCCCGGAAGATCAGCCCCAGCATTTT. Amino acids: CASSLIPEDQPQHF.

The chain's CDR3 is CSGQMGSDTQYF. CDR3 in DNA: TGCAGCGGGCAGATGGGGTCAGATACGCAGTATTTT. This chain uses TRBV29-1 with TRBJ2-3; D gene uncertain. Trimming cost V 7 bases and J 4 bases, with 12 bases left between them. CDR3 length: 12 amino acids. Germline CDR1 is SQVTM and CDR2 is ANQGSEA.

The V and J genes are TRBV14 and TRBJ2-5, with 11 bases aligning to TRBD2. The CDR3 has 14 amino acids. The V segment lost 4 bases and the J segment 4 bases; nucleotides outside the gene matches: 2. Germline CDR1 reads SGHDN; CDR2 reads FVKESK. The DNA of the CDR3 is TGTGCCAGCAGCCGTAGCGGGAGGGCAGAGACCCAGTACTTC. Protein: CASSRSGRAETQYF.

This clonotype appeared a few times. The genes are TRBV6-1 and TRBJ2-3; 14 bases fit TRBD2. The CDR3 spans 16 residues. Germline V lookup: CDR1 MNHNS, CDR2 SASEGT. V lost 4 bases to trimming and J lost 3 bases; unmatched junction nucleotides: 3. CDR3 sequence reads: CASSGGTSGGTDTQYF. Written as DNA, the CDR3 is TGTGCCAGCAGTGGAGGGACTAGCGGGGGAACAGATACGCAGTATTTT.

This clonotype was recorded at least ten times. The chain is built from TRBV10-1 and TRBJ2-5; unclear D gene. This CDR3 region has 13 residues. V was shortened by 3 bases and J by 4 bases, with 9 bases between the two germline ends. CDR1 and CDR2 (germline): WNHNN, SYGVQD (reference sequence). CDR3 sequence (DNA): TGCGCCAGCAGTGATGCTCCCGGAGAGACCCAGTACTTC. Translation gives CASSDAPGETQYF.

V usage is TRBV3-1 and J usage is TRBJ2-3, with 7 bases that match TRBD2. V lost 4 bases and J lost 0; bases outside the gene matches: 7. Looked up from germline, CDR1 is LGHDT and CDR2 is YNNKEL (reference sequence). The CDR3 consists of 16 residues. The CDR3 region has the DNA TGTGCCAGCAGCCCCGGGAGGCGGATTAGCACAGATACGCAGTATTTT. This codes for CASSPGRRISTDTQYF.

The J gene is TRBJ2-3, the V gene TRBV27; 14 nucleotides match TRBD2. Losses at the gene ends were 4 bases for V and 5 bases for J; bases not matched to a gene: 8. The CDR3 spans 17 residues. Germline V gives CDR1 MNHEY, CDR2 SMNVEV (reference sequence). As DNA, the CDR3 is TGTGCCAGCAGTTCGGGGACTAGCGGGAGAGGTGGAGATACGCAGTATTTT. It encodes CASSSGTSGRGGDTQYF.

This clonotype showed up just a few times. The rearrangement links TRBV5-1 to TRBJ2-3; tentatively, D is TRBD1 (6 bases). This CDR3 region has 16 residues. Germline V gene lookup returns CDR1 SGHRS and CDR2 YFSETQ. Trimming took 4 bases from V and 0 from J, leaving 15 bases between them. CDR3 amino acids: CASSQMDSLSTDTQYF. The DNA of the CDR3 is TGCGCCAGCAGCCAAATGGACAGTCTCAGCACAGATACGCAGTATTTT. Together with reference TRBV5-1 and TRBJ2-3, the CDR3 gives the full variable domain: KAGVTQTPRYLIKTRGQQVTLSCSPISGHRSVSWYQQTPGQGLQFLFEYFSETQRNKGNFPGRFSGRQFSNSRSEMNVSTLELGDSALYLCASSQMDSLSTDTQYFGPGTRLTVL.

This clonotype has ten or more counts. This sequence joins TRBV6-5 and TRBJ2-5, with D possibly TRBD1 on 5 matching bases. The CDR3 covers 15 residues. V dropped 0 bases and J dropped 5 bases, with 13 bases sitting between them. The germline V gene has CDR1 MNHEY and CDR2 SVGAGI. CDR3 bases: TGTGCCAGCAGTTACTCAGCAGGGTATGGGGAGACCCAGTACTTC. It specifies CASSYSAGYGETQYF.

The table lists this clonotype with many counts. V and J are TRBV5-6 and TRBJ2-1, with 13 nucleotides matching TRBD2. CDR3 length: 16 residues. Trimming at V came to 4 bases and at J to 9 bases, leaving 10 bases not matched to a gene. The germline CDR1 and CDR2 sequences are SGHDT and YYEEEE. CDR3 nucleotide sequence: TGTGCCAGCAGCACCACGGGACTAGCGGGATTCGGTGAGCAGTTCTTC. This translates into CASSTTGLAGFGEQFF.

The chain joins TRBV4-3 to TRBJ2-2; D not certain. V lost 6 bases and J lost 2, with 10 bases in between. Germline assignment: CDR1 LGHNA and CDR2 YSLEER. CDR3 length: 14 residues. This chain's CDR3 is CASSVIGNTGELFF. The CDR3 nucleotides are TGCGCCAGCAGTGTAATCGGAAACACCGGGGAGCTGTTTTTT.